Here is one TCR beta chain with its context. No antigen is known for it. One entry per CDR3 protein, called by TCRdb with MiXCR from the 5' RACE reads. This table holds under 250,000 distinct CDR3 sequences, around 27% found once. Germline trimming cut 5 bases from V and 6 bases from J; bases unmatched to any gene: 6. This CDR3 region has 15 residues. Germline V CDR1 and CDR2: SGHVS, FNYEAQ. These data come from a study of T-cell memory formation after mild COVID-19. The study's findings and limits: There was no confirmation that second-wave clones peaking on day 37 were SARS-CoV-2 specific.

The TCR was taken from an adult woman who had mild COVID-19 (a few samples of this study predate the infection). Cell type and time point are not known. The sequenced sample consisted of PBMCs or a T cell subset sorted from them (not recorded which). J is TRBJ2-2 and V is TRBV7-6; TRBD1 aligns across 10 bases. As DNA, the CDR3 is TGTGCCAGCAGCCCACGAGGGACAGGGGCCGGGGAGCTGTTTTTT. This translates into CASSPRGTGAGELFF.